The 13 T cell receptor beta chains listed next were all sequenced from one sample in a study of B cell selection in AIRE deficiency. Here immunoSEQ multiplex PCR was the method, and the copy in TCRdb shows in-frame clones only, minus some. The data show around 14,000 clones, approximately 94% seen once. Regulatory T cells were sorted as CD4+CD25hiCD127low/negative. Sequencing input: Tregs sorted from PBMCs. The source of these receptors is a human donor with AIRE deficiency.

The chain links TRBV28 to TRBJ2-7; 8 positions match TRBD1. Germline CDR1 is MDHEN and CDR2 is SYDVKM. The CDR3 is 12 amino acids. J was trimmed by 1 base and V by 11 bases; bases with no gene match: 4. The CDR3, as DNA: TGTGCCGCGGGACAGGAGTCCTACGAGCAGTACTTC. This sequence encodes CAAGQESYEQYF.

V and J are TRBV21-1 and TRBJ2-3; the tabulated D call, TRBD2, remains unverified against the DNA. TRBV21-1 is a recognized pseudogene. This CDR3 contains 17 residues. CDR3 DNA: TGTGCCAGCAGCAAAAAAAAAGGACTAGCTAGCACAGATACGCAGTATTTT. It codes for CASSKKKGLASTDTQYF.

V usage is TRBV7-2 and J usage is TRBJ1-6; D not resolved. The germline CDR1 and CDR2 sequences are SGHTA and FQGNSA. The CDR3 totals 16 residues. V dropped 1 base and J dropped 8 bases, with 15 bases sitting between them. CDR3 amino acids: CASSLEAGVGYSPLHF. CDR3 DNA sequence: TGTGCCAGCAGCTTAGAGGCGGGAGTAGGATATTCACCCCTCCACTTT.

This clone was picked up one time. The V gene is TRBV18, the J gene TRBJ2-1; D is ambiguous. Germline CDR1 is KGHSH and CDR2 is LQKENI. The germline V and J ends were trimmed by 8 bases and 7 bases, with 21 bases remaining between them. The CDR3 extends over 15 amino acids. As DNA, the CDR3 is TGTGCCAGCCACCTTAGGGCTTCCTTTGGGAATGAGCAGTTCTTC. Its protein is CASHLRASFGNEQFF.

The J gene is TRBJ1-2, the V gene TRBV19; D is unresolved. Germline CDR1 and CDR2: LNHDA and SQIVND (reference sequence). With 2 bases removed from V and 4 bases from J, the gap between germline ends came to 17 bases. The CDR3 consists of 16 residues. The DNA for the CDR3 is TGTGCCAGTAGTATATTTGGCGCGTCTAGAAGCTATGGCTACACCTTC. This sequence encodes CASSIFGASRSYGYTF.

The rearrangement links TRBV5-1 to TRBJ2-1; D possibly uses TRBD1 or TRBD2 (5 bases each). This CDR3 spans 13 amino acids. Germline V gene sequence: CDR1 SGHRS, CDR2 YFSETQ. V was clipped by 4 bases and J by 4 bases, with 9 bases between them. This chain's CDR3 is CASSPGRYNEQFF. The CDR3 region has the DNA TGCGCCAGCAGCCCGGGACGGTACAATGAGCAGTTCTTC.

The J gene is TRBJ2-3, the V gene TRBV27; TRBD1 or TRBD2 may be the D gene (6 bases each). Trimming pared 2 bases from V and 7 bases from J, leaving 13 bases between. This CDR3 region has 14 residues. The germline V gene has CDR1 MNHEY and CDR2 SMNVEV (reference sequence). The CDR3 protein is CASSLMTGAHTQYF. The DNA of the CDR3 is TGTGCCAGCAGTTTAATGACGGGGGCCCATACGCAGTATTTT.

The V and J genes are TRBV27 and TRBJ1-6; D is ambiguous. Germline lookup yields CDR1 MNHEY and CDR2 SMNVEV (reference sequence). This CDR3 comprises 15 residues. V was trimmed by 1 base and J by 2 bases, leaving 6 bases between them. This CDR3 is CASSLFGAYNSPLHF. Written as DNA, the CDR3 is TGTGCCAGCAGTTTATTTGGCGCCTATAATTCACCCCTCCACTTT.

The chain couples TRBV7-2 to TRBJ2-3; D is unclear. The CDR3 length is 13 residues. Trimming removed 6 bases at V and 2 bases at J, with 9 bases between. Germline assignment: CDR1 SGHTA and CDR2 FQGNSA. The CDR3, as DNA: TGTGCCAGCAGGAATCTTCCCACAGATACGCAGTATTTT. This codes for CASRNLPTDTQYF.

The rearrangement links TRBV6-1 to TRBJ2-5; possible D gene TRBD1, 6 bases. The J call may be in error: the DNA end matches TRBJ2-7 better. The CDR3 extends over 15 amino acids. CDR1 is MNHNS and CDR2 is SASEGT in the germline V gene. CDR3 loop: CASRGPTGGSYEQYF. The DNA of the CDR3 is TGTGCCAGCAGGGGCCCGACAGGAGGCTCCTACGAGCAGTACTTC.

The J gene is TRBJ2-3, the V gene TRBV5-1; D not certain. The CDR3 extends over 13 amino acids. Trimming pared 6 bases from V and 3 bases from J, leaving 11 bases between. The germline V gene encodes CDR1 SGHRS and CDR2 YFSETQ. This CDR3 reads CASMSPGTDTQYF. The CDR3 DNA follows: TGCGCCAGCATGAGTCCTGGGACAGATACGCAGTATTTT. The full variable domain, in which reference TRBV5-1 and TRBJ2-3 provide the parts outside the CDR3, is KAGVTQTPRYLIKTRGQQVTLSCSPISGHRSVSWYQQTPGQGLQFLFEYFSETQRNKGNFPGRFSGRQFSNSRSEMNVSTLELGDSALYLCASMSPGTDTQYFGPGTRLTVL.

This chain connects TRBV7-4 to TRBJ2-2; D is uncertain. The CDR3 consists of 16 residues. Between the trimmed V and J ends, which lost 3 bases and 4 bases, there was a span of 15 bases. The germline V gene has CDR1 SGHVT and CDR2 SQSDAQ. The CDR3 DNA reads TGTGCCAGCAGCTTTCTACCCCACAGTGTCACCGGGGAGCTGTTTTTT. Translated, it gives CASSFLPHSVTGELFF.

This clone occurred once. J is TRBJ2-1 and V is TRBV19; 11 nucleotides align to TRBD1. CDR1 LNHDA and CDR2 SQIVND come from the germline V gene (reference sequence). The length of the CDR3 is 16 residues. The trim removed 6 bases at V and 7 bases at J, leaving 11 bases unmatched. The CDR3 DNA is TGTGCCAGTAGGATCCGGGACAGGGGGTGGGGTAATGAGCAGTTCTTC. Its translation: CASRIRDRGWGNEQFF.